These 8 T cell receptor beta chains came from one sample sequenced in a study of identical twins. One entry per CDR3 protein results from TCRdb running MiXCR on the 5' RACE reads. This table holds some 1,600,000 distinct CDR3 sequences, around a third found once. Sequencing used cord blood. The receptors come from a newborn girl in good health.

Turning to this clonotype: A much larger clone differs by one base, so this may be a read error. This chain connects TRBV6-7 to TRBJ2-3; D possibly uses TRBD1 or TRBD2 (6 bases each). TRBV6-7 is classed as an ORF, of uncertain function. The CDR3 spans 14 residues. The CDR3 spells CATLTGAFTDMQYF. In DNA, the CDR3 is TGTGCCACTCTAACGGGGGCCTTCACAGATATGCAGTATTTT.

The gene calls are TRBV5-1 and TRBJ1-2, with 10 bases fitting TRBD1. After removal of 4 bases from V and 5 bases from J, the junction contained 11 bases not matched to a gene. Germline V lookup: CDR1 SGHRS, CDR2 YFSETQ. The CDR3 is 16 residues long. DNA of the CDR3: TGCGCCAGCAGCCCTCCCGGGACAGGGGTAGTATATGGCTACACCTTC. Its protein is CASSPPGTGVVYGYTF.

This clonotype was seen more than once but under ten times. V gene TRBV10-3 combines with J gene TRBJ1-2, with 7 bases identical to TRBD1. Per the germline V gene, CDR1 is ENHRY and CDR2 is SYGVKD. V shed 2 bases, J shed 6 bases, and the junction held 3 bases outside the gene matches. This CDR3 region has 13 residues. CDR3 nucleotides: TGTGCCATCAGTGAGACAGGGGATGATGGCTACACCTTC. Protein: CAISETGDDGYTF.

The J gene is TRBJ2-1, the V gene TRBV28; 10 positions match TRBD2. The germline V gene has CDR1 MDHEN and CDR2 SYDVKM. Trimming cost V 3 bases and J 8 bases; bases outside gene matches: 13. This CDR3 spans 17 amino acids. The CDR3 is CASSFRASGRRVDEQFF. Here the CDR3 DNA reads TGTGCCAGCAGTTTCAGGGCTAGCGGGAGAAGGGTCGATGAGCAGTTCTTC.

The chain joins TRBV5-1 to TRBJ2-5; D is ambiguous. The J call may be mistaken, given a closer DNA end match to TRBJ2-7. The germline gives CDR1 SGHRS, CDR2 YFSETQ. The CDR3 loop spans 16 amino acids. In DNA form, the CDR3 reads TGCGCCAGCAGCTTGCAGTTTTCCGGCCCTTATCACGAGCAGTACTTC. As protein: CASSLQFSGPYHEQYF.

The gene calls are TRBV5-6 and TRBJ2-3; 7 positions match TRBD1. V was pared by 7 bases and J by 2 bases, with 19 bases of the junction left unmatched. Germline V lookup: CDR1 SGHDT, CDR2 YYEEEE. This CDR3 has 18 amino acids. The CDR3 spells CASGPTGTVSSFTDTQYF. The CDR3 DNA reads as TGTGCCAGCGGACCTACCGGGACAGTGTCTTCGTTCACAGATACGCAGTATTTT.

The chain is built from TRBV28 and TRBJ1-1; D is uncertain. V lost 6 bases and J lost 1, with 15 bases in between. This CDR3 spans 15 amino acids. From germline, CDR1 is MDHEN and CDR2 SYDVKM. CDR3 sequence reads: CASSASPGANTEAFF. CDR3 DNA: TGTGCCAGCAGCGCTTCTCCCGGCGCGAACACTGAAGCTTTCTTT.

The V gene is TRBV20-1, the J gene TRBJ1-2, with a tentative D call TRBD1 (6 bases). The V end lost 7 bases, the J end lost 4 bases, and 16 bases lay between the germline ends. CDR3 length: 13 amino acids. Germline CDR1 and CDR2: DFQATT and SNEGSKA (reference sequence). The CDR3 is CSVSRDTIYGYTF. CDR3 DNA: TGCAGTGTGAGCCGGGACACAATCTATGGCTACACCTTC.